The present T cell receptor (beta chain) was sequenced within a study of blood T cell repertoires in COVID-19. Study in general: Researchers got acute and convalescent COVID-19 samples from the United States, Italy and Spain. From T cells, B-cell-depleted T cells, or PBMCs came the material, which was cDNA or gDNA.

This clone has more than one count but fewer than ten. Only in-frame clones appear in the TCRdb table, and some are missing; sequencing was by immunoSEQ multiplex PCR. This sample carries 100,000 to 150,000 clones, around 63% of them seen once, and the ten largest clones take about 2.2%. The CDR3 spans 13 residues. CDR1 is LGHDT, CDR2 YNNKEL, per germline (reference sequence). With 6 bases clipped from V and 3 bases from J, the junction kept 4 bases outside the gene matches. Input material: peripheral blood. This TCR came from a woman between 70 and 85 years old with acute or convalescent COVID-19. The J gene is TRBJ2-7, the V gene TRBV3-1 (or the pseudogene TRBV3-2), with 8 bases matching TRBD1. DNA of the CDR3: TGTGCCAGCAGTCCAGGGGGCGACTACGAGCAGTACTTC. This sequence encodes CASSPGGDYEQYF.